The 10 T cell receptor beta chains in this list originate from one sample, sequenced in a study of identical twins' blood T cells. One entry per CDR3 protein results from TCRdb running MiXCR on the 5' RACE reads. The sample lists 350,000 to 400,000 distinct CDR3 sequences, about 28% occurring once. Sequenced input: PBMCs. The receptors come from a woman between 18 and 50 years old in good health.

The chain combines TRBV10-3 with TRBJ1-1; TRBD1 might be the D (5 bases). CDR3 size: 16 residues. Per germline, CDR1 ENHRY and CDR2 SYGVKD. V was pared by 6 bases and J by 1 base, with 18 bases between. CDR3 in DNA: TGTGCCATCAGGGGGGGTGAAGGGGTGGGGAACACTGAAGCTTTCTTT. This codes for CAIRGGEGVGNTEAFF.

The CDR3 nucleotides read TGTGCCAGCAGTTACTCGTTTTTCCAGGGAGACACCGGGGAGCTGTTTTTT. Residues: CASSYSFFQGDTGELFF. The chain carries TRBV6-5 and TRBJ2-2; the D call may be TRBD1 or TRBD2 (5 bases each). Germline CDR1 and CDR2: MNHEY and SVGAGI. CDR3 length equals 17 residues. Trimming left V 0 bases short and J 3 bases short, with 14 bases between.

The rearrangement joins TRBV11-2 to TRBJ2-3, with 11 bases lining up with TRBD2. The length of the CDR3 is 19 residues. V shed 2 bases and J 2 bases; nucleotides not matched to a gene: 12. The V gene's germline CDR1 is SGHAT and CDR2 FQNNGV. CDR3 sequence (DNA): TGTGCCAGCAGCTTACCTACTGGACTAGCGGGCGAAAACACAGATACGCAGTATTTT. This translates into CASSLPTGLAGENTDTQYF.

The chain combines TRBV20-1 with TRBJ1-2; 10 bases align to TRBD1. CDR1 is DFQATT, CDR2 SNEGSKA, per germline (reference sequence). The V gene end was trimmed by 3 bases and the J gene end by 7 bases; junction bases not matched to a gene: 11. The CDR3 loop spans 15 amino acids. The CDR3 sequence is CSASDSGTGESGYTF. The CDR3 bases are TGCAGTGCTAGTGATTCCGGGACAGGGGAATCTGGCTACACCTTC.

This clonotype was counted only a few times. This may come from a read error, since a much larger clone is one base off. J is TRBJ1-3 and V is TRBV7-9, with 7 nucleotides matching TRBD1. Trimming cost V 5 bases and J 3 bases; bases outside gene matches: 7. This CDR3 comprises 15 residues. Germline loops: CDR1 SEHNR, CDR2 FQNEAQ (reference sequence). As DNA, the CDR3 is TGTGCCAGCAGCCTAACAGGGGCGGTTGGAAACACCATATATTTT. This sequence encodes CASSLTGAVGNTIYF. The variable domain in full, with the rest retrieved from reference TRBV7-9 and TRBJ1-3, is DTGVSQNPRHKITKRGQNVTFRCDPISEHNRLYWYRQTLGQGPEFLTYFQNEAQLEKSRLLSDRFSAERPKGSFSTLEIQRTEQGDSAMYLCASSLTGAVGNTIYFGEGSWLTVV.

The rearrangement links TRBV19 to TRBJ1-1; no definite D call. CDR1 and CDR2 (germline): LNHDA, SQIVND (reference sequence). V gave up 5 bases and J gave up 0 bases, with 10 bases separating them. The CDR3 is 14 residues long. This CDR3 is CASSLGFMNTEAFF. CDR3 sequence (DNA): TGTGCCAGTAGTTTGGGCTTCATGAACACTGAAGCTTTCTTT.

The J gene is TRBJ2-2, the V gene TRBV20-1; 7 bases fit TRBD2. This CDR3 has 13 amino acids. Per the germline V gene, CDR1 is DFQATT and CDR2 is SNEGSKA (reference sequence). The V gene end was trimmed by 6 bases and the J gene end by 3 bases; junction bases not matched to a gene: 4. The chain's CDR3 is CSAGGGDTGELFF. CDR3 DNA: TGCAGTGCGGGGGGAGGGGACACCGGGGAGCTGTTTTTT.

This clonotype has a handful of counts. The V gene is TRBV5-6, the J gene TRBJ2-7, with a weak D call TRBD2 (6 bases). V lost 3 bases and J 6 bases, leaving 13 bases between the germline ends. The CDR3 is 13 residues long. Germline loops: CDR1 SGHDT, CDR2 YYEEEE. CDR3 bases: TGTGCCAGCAGCTGGGAGTTGGGGGGCGAGCAGTACTTC. Translating gives CASSWELGGEQYF.

This clonotype was counted ten times or more. CDR3 DNA: TGTGCCAGCAGCCAGGAATGGCTAGTTGGCGGAGTTGCAACTAATGAAAAACTGTTTTTT. Translated: CASSQEWLVGGVATNEKLFF. The V gene is TRBV4-2, the J gene TRBJ1-4; D is unclear. Germline V CDR1 and CDR2: LGHNA, YNFKEQ. This CDR3 comprises 20 residues. V lost 3 bases and J lost 0, with 23 bases in between.

This clonotype was picked up a small number of times. The junction does not match germline at one end; this may be a read error. The rearrangement links TRBV20-1 to TRBJ2-3, with TRBD2 as a possible D gene (6 bases). The CDR3 runs to 16 residues. Germline V gene lookup returns CDR1 DFQATT and CDR2 SNEGSKA (reference sequence). CDR3 protein: CSAPRRDATSTGTQYF. CDR3 nucleotides: TGCAGTGCCCCAAGGCGGGACGCTACTAGCACAGGTACGCAGTATTTT.